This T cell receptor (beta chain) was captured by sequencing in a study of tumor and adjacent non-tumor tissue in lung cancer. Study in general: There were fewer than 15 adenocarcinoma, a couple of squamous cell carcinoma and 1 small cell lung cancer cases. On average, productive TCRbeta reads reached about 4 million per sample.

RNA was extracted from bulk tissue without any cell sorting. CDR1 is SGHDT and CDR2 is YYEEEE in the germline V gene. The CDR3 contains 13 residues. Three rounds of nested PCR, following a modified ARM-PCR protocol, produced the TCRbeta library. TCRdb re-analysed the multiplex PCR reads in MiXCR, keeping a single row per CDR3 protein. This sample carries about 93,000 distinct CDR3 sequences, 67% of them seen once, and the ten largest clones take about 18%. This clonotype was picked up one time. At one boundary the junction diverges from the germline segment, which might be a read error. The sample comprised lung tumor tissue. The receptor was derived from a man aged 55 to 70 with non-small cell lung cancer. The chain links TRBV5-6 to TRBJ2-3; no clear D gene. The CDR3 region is CASRSTLADTQYF. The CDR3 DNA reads TGTGCCAGCAGATCCACTTTAGCAGATACTCAGTATTTT.